The 10 T cell receptor beta chains given below trace back to one sample, sequenced in a study of memory CD4+ T cells and cytomegalovirus serostatus. Data came from immunoSEQ multiplex PCR; TCRdb stores just in-frame clones and leaves some out. The data hold some 59,000 clones, with about 81% observed a single time. The sort gate was single viable CD3+CD4+CD8-CD45RO+ cells for memory CD4+ T cells. Sequencing input: memory CD4+ T cells from blood. These receptors all stem from an adult in good health and CMV-seronegative.

This clone turned up a few times. V is TRBV4-1 and J is TRBJ1-5, with D possibly being TRBD1 (5 bases). The length of the CDR3 is 14 residues. V dropped 2 bases and J dropped 7 bases, with 12 bases sitting between them. Germline V gives CDR1 MGHRA, CDR2 YSYEKL. The chain's CDR3 is CASSQISRGQPQHF. CDR3 nucleotides: TGCGCCAGCAGCCAAATTAGCCGGGGGCAGCCCCAGCATTTT.

The chain carries TRBV5-5 and TRBJ1-1, with a tentative D call TRBD1 (5 bases). Trimming took 0 bases from V and 6 from J, leaving 12 bases between them. The germline V gene has CDR1 SGHKS and CDR2 YYEKEE (reference sequence). The CDR3 is 14 residues long. The CDR3 nucleotides are TGTGCCAGCAGCTTGGGGTTGAGGGACGCTGAAGCTTTCTTT. Protein product: CASSLGLRDAEAFF.

The chain recombines TRBV19 with TRBJ1-5, with D unresolved. The CDR3 runs 16 residues. V was pared by 1 base and J by 0 bases, with 10 bases between. The germline gives CDR1 LNHDA, CDR2 SQIVND (reference sequence). CDR3 nucleotides: TGTGCCAGTAGTATAGGGTGGGGTTATAGCAATCAGCCCCAGCATTTT. Translating it yields CASSIGWGYSNQPQHF. The full variable domain, completed using reference TRBV19 and TRBJ1-5, is DGGITQSPKYLFRKEGQNVTLSCEQNLNHDAMYWYRQDPGQGLRLIYYSQIVNDFQKGDIAEGYSVSREKKESFPLTVTSAQKNPTAFYLCASSIGWGYSNQPQHFGDGTRLSIL.

The CDR3 sequence is CASSLTRGTPEQFF. In DNA, the CDR3 is TGTGCCAGCAGTCTGACTAGAGGAACACCTGAGCAGTTCTTC. The chain joins TRBV2 to TRBJ2-1; weak D call: TRBD2 (6 bases). V was shortened by 5 bases and J by 9 bases, with 17 bases between the two germline ends. CDR1 and CDR2 (germline): SNHLY, FYNNEI. The CDR3 is made up of 14 amino acids.

The J gene is TRBJ2-2, the V gene TRBV19; perhaps TRBD1 as D (5 bases). Per the germline V gene, CDR1 is LNHDA and CDR2 is SQIVND (reference sequence). V lost 11 bases, J lost 3 bases, and 13 bases lay in between. The CDR3 is 13 amino acids. The CDR3 region is CAATRADTGELFF. CDR3 DNA sequence: TGTGCCGCGACCAGGGCGGACACCGGGGAGCTGTTTTTT.

As DNA, the CDR3 is TGTGCCAGCACCCGGAAGGCTCAAGAGACCCAGTACTTC. Amino acid sequence: CASTRKAQETQYF. The chain links TRBV6-1 to TRBJ2-5; unclear D gene. The CDR3 totals 13 residues. Between the trimmed V and J ends, which lost 7 bases and 2 bases, there was a span of 11 bases. Germline V gene sequence: CDR1 MNHNS, CDR2 SASEGT.

As regards this clone: At the DNA level, this CDR3 is encoded by other sequences in the same sample as well. J is TRBJ2-2 and V is TRBV9, with 8 nucleotides matching TRBD1. Losses at the gene ends were 1 base for V and 7 bases for J; bases not matched to a gene: 6. Germline V lookup: CDR1 SGDLS, CDR2 YYNGEE. This CDR3 is built from 15 residues. The chain's CDR3 is CASSVTGGYGGELFF. As DNA, the CDR3 is TGTGCCAGCAGCGTAACAGGGGGGTACGGCGGGGAGCTGTTTTTT.

This clone occurred a few times. The V call is TRBV7-2, the J call TRBJ1-1, with D unresolved. This CDR3 spans 14 amino acids. Trimming removed 6 bases at V and 0 bases at J, with 11 bases between. From germline, CDR1 is SGHTA and CDR2 FQGNSA. In DNA, the CDR3 is TGTGCCAGCAGTTTCTACAGTCTGAACACTGAAGCTTTCTTT. Translation: CASSFYSLNTEAFF.

This chain links TRBV28 with TRBJ2-1; 10 bases are a match to TRBD2. The V segment lost 6 bases and the J segment 8 bases; nucleotides outside the gene matches: 10. The length of the CDR3 is 15 residues. Germline V lookup: CDR1 MDHEN, CDR2 SYDVKM. The DNA of the CDR3 is TGTGCCAGCAGGCAAGCTAGCGGGAGTCGCCATGAGCAGTTCTTC. Its translation: CASRQASGSRHEQFF.

The V and J genes are TRBV12-5 and TRBJ1-1; TRBD1 matches at 11 bases. CDR1 and CDR2 from the germline V gene are LGHNT and FRNRAP. CDR3 length: 15 residues. J gave up 3 bases and V 5 bases, and 5 bases lay outside the gene matches. CDR3 sequence (DNA): TGTGCTAGTGGTCCGGACAGGGGGCGGTACACTGAAGCTTTCTTT. This codes for CASGPDRGRYTEAFF.